Listed below are T cell receptor beta chains from one sample, sequenced in a study of cytomegalovirus exposure and HLA in healthy donors. Only in-frame clones appear in the TCRdb table, and some are missing; sequencing was by immunoSEQ multiplex PCR. The sample carries roughly 250,000 clones, 80% recorded once. The sample comprised PBMCs. These receptors were obtained from a girl aged 2 to 9 in good health and CMV-seronegative. Each CDR3 is given without its conserved first and last residue. Each record gives: J gene, V gene, CDR3 protein.

TRBJ2-5,TRBV25-1,ASSDPQGTYQETQY
TRBJ2-7,TRBV7-9,ASSPDREEQY
TRBJ2-1,TRBV6-5,ASSSPRGPAGREQF
TRBJ2-1,TRBV13,ASSWWTSGGDEQF
TRBJ2-3,TRBV6-6,ASRRNTDTQY
TRBJ1-2,TRBV4-1,ASSQGSTGSYGYT
TRBJ2-1,TRBV27,ASRTSGLHNEQF
TRBJ2-1,TRBV15,ATSRDRGEAREQF
TRBJ1-4,TRBV5-1,ASSPAATNEKLF
TRBJ1-1,TRBV7-9,ASSLTGGWTEAF
TRBJ2-7,TRBV7-9,SSLGGEYEQY
TRBJ2-7,TRBV27,ASSLRGIHYEQY
TRBJ2-2,TRBV5-1,ASSWGEDTGELF
TRBJ2-5,TRBV4-2,ASSQDLAAVGTQY
TRBJ2-7,TRBV6-5,ASSYSTRAYEQY
TRBJ2-3,TRBV28,ASSFLAGGDTQY
TRBJ1-1,TRBV7-9,ASSLGFQVGEAF
TRBJ1-2,TRBV7-9,ASSPGQGPATNYGYT
TRBJ1-2,TRBV7-6,ASSLESTGGFGYT
TRBJ1-6,TRBV6-6,ASSYSRERASPLH
TRBJ2-7,TRBV19,ARTPGQTYEQY
TRBJ1-1,TRBV18,ASSRTTGDTEAF
TRBJ2-7,TRBV7-8,ASSLGVAGAYEQY
TRBJ2-7,TRBV11-2,ASSDTGTGPSYEQY
TRBJ1-6,TRBV5-1,ASRPQASSYNSPLH
TRBJ2-6,TRBV7-6,ASSQSSGANVLT
TRBJ1-2,TRBV18,ASSPPPGDRPNYGYT
TRBJ1-2,TRBV4-1,ASSQEAGAYGYT
TRBJ2-1,TRBV10-3,AISEPAGGPSQF
TRBJ2-7,TRBV6-5,ASSYAGASTYEQY
TRBJ2-1,TRBV28,ASSSPTEQF
TRBJ2-1,TRBV30,AWSVGTRGSDEQF
TRBJ2-7,TRBV4-2,ASSQEQGGRDEQY
TRBJ2-7,TRBV4-2,ASSQEQDRGLGSSYEQY
TRBJ2-7,TRBV28,ASSFSGIRSYEQY
TRBJ2-7,TRBV11-2,ASSLILPGGVYEQY
TRBJ2-7,TRBV2,ASSVRGYNYEQY
TRBJ2-7,TRBV7-6,ASSITGERQY